This T cell receptor beta chain was identified in a study of control samples from healthy donors and cancer patients. The method was immunoSEQ multiplex PCR; TCRdb's version includes in-frame clones alone and lacks a portion of them. The data show more than 95,000 clones, with 85% to 90% seen just once and over 2% held by the top ten. The CDR3 covers 14 residues. Trimming pared 6 bases from V and 1 base from J, leaving 12 bases between. Germline V gene lookup returns CDR1 KGHSH and CDR2 LQKENI. The source material was blood. V gene TRBV18 combines with J gene TRBJ2-5; D may be TRBD1 (6 bases). The clonotype was recovered from a woman aged 70 to 79 in good health. The chain's CDR3 is CASSPVDSQETQYF. Here the CDR3 DNA reads TGTGCCAGCTCCCCTGTGGACAGCCAAGAGACCCAGTACTTC.